A selection of T cell receptor beta chains follows, all from one sample in a study of blood T cell repertoires in COVID-19. Here immunoSEQ multiplex PCR was the method, and the copy in TCRdb shows in-frame clones only, minus some. The sample holds about 150,000 clones; about 89% are singletons and the top ten take 30% to 45%. The sequenced sample was peripheral blood. The receptors come from a man in his fifties or sixties who had recovered from COVID-19. Both conserved end residues are part of each CDR3. D genes are given only for firm matches. Only some rows state a clone size, as once, few, many or a class for expanded clones.

v_gene	j_gene	d_gene	abundance	CDR3nt	CDR3aa
TRBV9	TRBJ2-1	NA	NA	TGTGCCAGCAGCGTAGTGGCGCCCGGGGGGCAGCAGTTCTTC	CASSVVAPGGQQFF
TRBV6-2/TRBV6-3	TRBJ1-1	TRBD1	NA	TGTGCCAGCAGTTACCCGGGAGGGACAGGGGTAGAAACTGAAGCTTTCTTT	CASSYPGGTGVETEAFF
TRBV6-5	TRBJ2-7	NA	NA	TGTGCCAGCAGTTACGAGCCAGGGCTCTACGAGCAGTACTTC	CASSYEPGLYEQYF
TRBV6-5	TRBJ1-6	NA	NA	TGTGCCAGCAGTTACGGGGGGAGCAATTCACCCCTCCACTTT	CASSYGGSNSPLHF
TRBV3-1/TRBV3-2	TRBJ1-4	TRBD1	NA	TGTGCCAGCAGCCGTACCCGACAGGGCGCCATGGAACTGTTTTTT	CASSRTRQGAMELFF
TRBV6-2/TRBV6-3	TRBJ2-1	TRBD1	NA	TGTGCCAGCAGTCCGGACAGGCCCCTTTCCTACAATGAGCAGTTCTTC	CASSPDRPLSYNEQFF
TRBV19	TRBJ1-2	TRBD1	NA	TGTGCCAGTAGCCCGACAGGGGACTATGGCTACACCTTC	CASSPTGDYGYTF
TRBV10-1	TRBJ2-5	NA	NA	TGCGCCAGCACCCCACCGGGGTATGAAGAGACCCAGTACTTC	CASTPPGYEETQYF
TRBV7-8	TRBJ2-5	NA	NA	TGTGCCAGCCTGGCAGGGGTGGAGACCCAAGAGACCCAGTACTTC	CASLAGVETQETQYF
TRBV30	TRBJ1-5	TRBD1	NA	TGTGCCTGGAGAACAGGGGGCAATCAGCCCCAGCATTTT	CAWRTGGNQPQHF
TRBV11-2	TRBJ2-7	NA	NA	TGTGCCAGCAGCTTAGGGGTGGCAGGAGAGCAGTACTTC	CASSLGVAGEQYF
TRBV4-2	TRBJ2-1	TRBD2	NA	TGTGCCAGCAGCCAAGTCACGGGCGGGGGGAGCCATGAGCAGTTCTTC	CASSQVTGGGSHEQFF
TRBV19	TRBJ1-2	TRBD1	NA	TGTGCCAGTAGAAGGGGTTTGGGACAGGCGCCCTATGGCTACACCTTC	CASRRGLGQAPYGYTF
TRBV12-5	TRBJ1-2	NA	NA	TGTGCTAGTGGTTTCTTGCCCGCGGGAGCAGGCTACACCTTC	CASGFLPAGAGYTF
TRBV19	TRBJ1-2	TRBD1	NA	TGTGCCAGTAGTATAACAGGGGGAGGCGGCTACACCTTC	CASSITGGGGYTF
TRBV7-2	TRBJ1-5	NA	NA	TGTGCCAGCAGCCCTCAGGGTACCGTCAGCAATCAGCCCCAGCATTTT	CASSPQGTVSNQPQHF
TRBV5-1	TRBJ1-1	NA	NA	TGCGCCAGCAGGATTAATCCGGGACTGACGTTGAACACTGAAGCTTTCTTT	CASRINPGLTLNTEAFF
TRBV5-1	TRBJ2-7	TRBD1	NA	TGCGCCAGCAGCTTGGGAGGACAGGGAAGCTCCTACGAGCAGTACTTC	CASSLGGQGSSYEQYF
TRBV7-2	TRBJ1-2	TRBD1	NA	TGTGCCAGCAGCTTAGCCACCGGGACAGGGCATGGTGGCTACACCTTC	CASSLATGTGHGGYTF
TRBV7-2	TRBJ2-6	NA	NA	TGTGCCAGCAGCTTCGAAAGACAGGAACGCTCTGGGGCCAACGTCCTGACTTTC	CASSFERQERSGANVLTF
TRBV5-6	TRBJ2-3	TRBD2	NA	TGTGCCAGCAGCTCTACTAGCGGGCGAAGCACAGATACGCAGTATTTT	CASSSTSGRSTDTQYF
TRBV12-3/TRBV12-4	TRBJ2-1	NA	NA	TGTGCCAGCAGTTTAATAGGAGTTAATGAGCAGTTCTTC	CASSLIGVNEQFF
TRBV9	TRBJ2-5	TRBD2	NA	TGTGCCAGCGGAGGACTAGCGGGGGGGCCTACGACCCAGTACTTC	CASGGLAGGPTTQYF
TRBV3-1/TRBV3-2	TRBJ2-1	NA	NA	TGTGCCAGCAGCCAAGATTTTAGCAGGGATGAGCAGTTCTTC	CASSQDFSRDEQFF
TRBV18	TRBJ2-3	NA	once	TGTGCCAGCTCTATGACAGATACGCAGTATTTT	CASSMTDTQYF
TRBV18	TRBJ2-6	NA	NA	TGTGCCAGCTCAAGTAGCTCTGGGGCCAACGTCCTGACTTTC	CASSSSSGANVLTF
TRBV6-2/TRBV6-3	TRBJ2-1	TRBD2	NA	TGTGCCAGCAGTTACTCGGGGACTAGCGGGGCGTACAATGAGCAGTTCTTC	CASSYSGTSGAYNEQFF
TRBV4-3	TRBJ2-7	NA	NA	TGCGCCAGCAGCCAAGACAGGGCAGGCTCCTACGAGCAGTACTTC	CASSQDRAGSYEQYF
TRBV3-1/TRBV3-2	TRBJ1-5	TRBD1	NA	TGTGCCAGCAGCCAAGATCGGTCCGGGACAGGGGCTCAGCCCCAGCATTTT	CASSQDRSGTGAQPQHF
TRBV10-3	TRBJ1-2	TRBD1	NA	TGTGCCATCAGTTTGGACAGGGAGAGTGGCTACACCTTC	CAISLDRESGYTF
TRBV4-3	TRBJ2-1	NA	NA	TGCGCCAGCAGCCAAGGGTACTCGTCTTACAATGAGCAGTTCTTC	CASSQGYSSYNEQFF
TRBV6-2/TRBV6-3	TRBJ1-1	NA	NA	TGTGCCAGCAGTTACAGCGGAGGGGTGCCGAGGACTGAAGCTTTCTTT	CASSYSGGVPRTEAFF
TRBV6-2/TRBV6-3	TRBJ2-1	NA	NA	TGTGCCAGCAGTTTGGACATTTCAGGACCTGAGCAGTTCTTC	CASSLDISGPEQFF
TRBV10-1	TRBJ2-2	NA	NA	TGCGCCAGCAGCGGTGTCAGGGGAGAATCGAACACCGGGGAGCTGTTTTTT	CASSGVRGESNTGELFF
TRBV19	TRBJ1-6	TRBD1	NA	TGTGCCAGTTCCTGGACAGGGGGAAATTCACCCCTCCACTTT	CASSWTGGNSPLHF
TRBV4-1	TRBJ1-2	TRBD1	NA	TGCGCCAGCAGCCAAACTGACCGGACAGGCGCTCGATCGAATGGCTACACCTTC	CASSQTDRTGARSNGYTF
TRBV11-2	TRBJ2-1	TRBD2	NA	TGTGCCAGCAGCTTAGCTTGGGGGAGGGTTGGTTCCAATGAGCAGTTCTTC	CASSLAWGRVGSNEQFF